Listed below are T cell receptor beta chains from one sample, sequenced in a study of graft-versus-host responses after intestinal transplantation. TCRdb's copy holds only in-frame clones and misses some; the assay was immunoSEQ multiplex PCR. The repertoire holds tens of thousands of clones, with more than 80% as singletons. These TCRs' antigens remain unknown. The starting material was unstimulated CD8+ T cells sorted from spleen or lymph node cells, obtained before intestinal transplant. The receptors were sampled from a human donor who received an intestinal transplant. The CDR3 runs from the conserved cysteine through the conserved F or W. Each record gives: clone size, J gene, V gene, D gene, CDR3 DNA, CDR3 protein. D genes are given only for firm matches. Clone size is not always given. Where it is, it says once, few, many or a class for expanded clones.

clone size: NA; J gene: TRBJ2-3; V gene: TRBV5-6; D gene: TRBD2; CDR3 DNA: TGTGCCAGCCACCGGACTAGCGGCCCCACAGATACGCAGTATTTT; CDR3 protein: CASHRTSGPTDTQYF
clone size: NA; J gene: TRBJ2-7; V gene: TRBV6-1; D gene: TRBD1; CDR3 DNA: TGTGCCAGCAGTGACAGGACAGGGGTATACGAGCAGTACTTC; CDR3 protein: CASSDRTGVYEQYF
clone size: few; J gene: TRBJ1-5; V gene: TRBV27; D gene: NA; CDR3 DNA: TGTGCCAGCAGTTCCGTTCAGGGGAATCAGCCCCAGCATTTT; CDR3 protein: CASSSVQGNQPQHF
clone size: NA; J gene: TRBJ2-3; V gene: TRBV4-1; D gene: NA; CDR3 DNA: TGCGCCAGCAGCCAAGGCAGGTACACAGATACGCAGTATTTT; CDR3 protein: CASSQGRYTDTQYF
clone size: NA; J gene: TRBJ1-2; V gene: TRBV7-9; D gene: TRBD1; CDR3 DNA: TGTGCCAGCTCCGTAACAGGGGGAAACTATGGCTACACCTTC; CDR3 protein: CASSVTGGNYGYTF
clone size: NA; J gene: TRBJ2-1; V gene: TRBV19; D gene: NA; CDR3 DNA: TGTGCCAGTAGTCCGGGACTCCCGAATGAGCAGTTCTTC; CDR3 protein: CASSPGLPNEQFF
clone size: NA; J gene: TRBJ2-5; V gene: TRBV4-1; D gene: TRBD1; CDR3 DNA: TGCGCCAGCAGCCCCGGTCCACAGGGGCCCCAAGAGACCCAGTACTTC; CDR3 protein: CASSPGPQGPQETQYF
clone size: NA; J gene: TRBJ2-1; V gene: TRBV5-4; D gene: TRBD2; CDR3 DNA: TGTGCCAGCAGCTTGCTAGCGGGAAAGATGAACACTGAGCAGTTCTTC; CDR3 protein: CASSLLAGKMNTEQFF
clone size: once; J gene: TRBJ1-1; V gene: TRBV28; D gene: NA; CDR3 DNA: TGTGCCAGCAGTTTGGCGCAGGGGACTGAAGCTTTCTTT; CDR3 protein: CASSLAQGTEAFF
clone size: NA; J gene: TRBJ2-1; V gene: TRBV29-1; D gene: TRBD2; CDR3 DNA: TGCAGCGTTGAAAGGCGGGGGGCCTACAATGAGCAGTTCTTC; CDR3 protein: CSVERRGAYNEQFF
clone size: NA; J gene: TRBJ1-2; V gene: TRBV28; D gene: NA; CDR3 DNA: TGTGCCAGCACCCCGGGGGGAGACGGCTACACCTTC; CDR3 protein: CASTPGGDGYTF
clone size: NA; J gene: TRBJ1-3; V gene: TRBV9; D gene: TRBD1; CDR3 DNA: TGTGCCAGCAGCGGCCCGGGACAGGCGGCAGGAAACACCATATATTTT; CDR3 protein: CASSGPGQAAGNTIYF
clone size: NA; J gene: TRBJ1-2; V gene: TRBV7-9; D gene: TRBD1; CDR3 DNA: TGTGCCAGCAGCTCCCAGACAGGGGCCTATGGCTACACCTTC; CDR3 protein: CASSSQTGAYGYTF
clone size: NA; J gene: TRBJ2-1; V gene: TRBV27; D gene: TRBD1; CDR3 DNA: TGTGCCAGCAGCCTGGGACAGGACTACAATGAGCAGTTCTTC; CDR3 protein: CASSLGQDYNEQFF
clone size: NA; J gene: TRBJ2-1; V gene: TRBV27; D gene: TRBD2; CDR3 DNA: TGTGCCAGCAGTTTATGGCGGGAGGTGTACAATGAGCAGTTCTTC; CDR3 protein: CASSLWREVYNEQFF
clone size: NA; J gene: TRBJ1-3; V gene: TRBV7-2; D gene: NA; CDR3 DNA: TGTGCCAGCAGTTCGGACAGTTTGGGTAACACCATATATTTT; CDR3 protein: CASSSDSLGNTIYF
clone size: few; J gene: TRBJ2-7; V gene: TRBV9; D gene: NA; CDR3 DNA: TGTGCCAGCAGCGTAGCTGACGACAGTTACTCCTACGAGCAGTACTTC; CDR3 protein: CASSVADDSYSYEQYF
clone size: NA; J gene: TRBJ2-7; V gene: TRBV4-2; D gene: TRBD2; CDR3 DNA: TGTGCCAGCAGAGAATCGGGGGGGCTCTCCTACGAGCAGTACTTC; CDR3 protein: CASRESGGLSYEQYF
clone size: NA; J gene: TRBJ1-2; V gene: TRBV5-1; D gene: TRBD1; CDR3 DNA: TGCGCCAGCAGCTCCGAGGCTACAGGGGCCTATGGCTACACCTTC; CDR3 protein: CASSSEATGAYGYTF
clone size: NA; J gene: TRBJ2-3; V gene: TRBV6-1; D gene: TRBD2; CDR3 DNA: TGTGCCAGCAGTGAAAGAGCGGGAGGGAGCACAGATACGCAGTATTTT; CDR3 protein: CASSERAGGSTDTQYF
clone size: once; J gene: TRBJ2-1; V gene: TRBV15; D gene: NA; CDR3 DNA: TGTGCCACCGCGGAAAGCTCCTACAATGAGCAGTTCTTC; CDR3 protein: CATAESSYNEQFF
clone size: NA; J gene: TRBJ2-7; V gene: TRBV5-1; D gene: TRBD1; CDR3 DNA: TGCGCCAGCAGCCCCACCTACAGGGGGCCGGCGTACGAGCAGTACTTC; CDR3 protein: CASSPTYRGPAYEQYF
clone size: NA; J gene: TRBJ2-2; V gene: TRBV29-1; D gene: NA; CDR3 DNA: TGCAGCGTTGAAGACTACCAGAACACCGGGGAGCTGTTTTTT; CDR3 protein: CSVEDYQNTGELFF
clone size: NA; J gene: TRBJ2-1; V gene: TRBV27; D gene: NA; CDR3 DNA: TGTGCCAGCAGTTTAGCCAGGGGCGGTAGGAATGAGCAGTTCTTC; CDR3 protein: CASSLARGGRNEQFF
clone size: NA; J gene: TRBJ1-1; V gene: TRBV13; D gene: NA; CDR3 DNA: TGTGCCAGCAGCTACAGGGAGAGTGAAGCTTTCTTT; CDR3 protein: CASSYRESEAFF
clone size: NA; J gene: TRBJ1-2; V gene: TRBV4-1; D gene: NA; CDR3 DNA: TGCGCCAGCAGCCAACAACCGGACAGAAACTATGGCTACACCTTC; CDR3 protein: CASSQQPDRNYGYTF
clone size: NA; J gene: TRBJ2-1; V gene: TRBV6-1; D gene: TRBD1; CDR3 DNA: TGTGCCAGCAGTGCTGACAGGGAGATCTACAATGAGCAGTTCTTC; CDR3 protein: CASSADREIYNEQFF
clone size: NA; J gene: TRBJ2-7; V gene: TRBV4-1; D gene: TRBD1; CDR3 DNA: TGCGCCAGCAGCGGCGGGACAGGGGTTGACGAGCAGTACTTC; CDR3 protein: CASSGGTGVDEQYF